The TCR beta chain under discussion was sequenced for a study of PD-L1 blockade in urothelial cancer. Study information: Blood drawn 3 weeks (second dose) and 6 weeks after treatment start was analyzed. Counts from blood samples showed a median of roughly 150,000 T cells.

J gave up 3 bases and V 0 bases, and 1 base lay outside the gene matches. Germline values: CDR1 SGHDT, CDR2 YYEEEE. The CDR3 length is 14 residues. Sequenced by immunoSEQ multiplex PCR; TCRdb stores in-frame clones only, minus some. The sample lists under 120,000 clones, 70% to 90% occurring once. A note on this clone: As yet, its antigen is unknown.

General study findings and limits: Patients with durable benefit had greater blood expansion of tumor-associated TCR clones 3 weeks into treatment. Survival was better when pretreatment blood TCR clonality fell below the median.

The V call is TRBV5-6, the J call TRBJ2-5, with 8 bases matching TRBD2. The sequences come from PBMCs, collected around atezolizumab (anti-PD-L1) treatment. This clonotype originated in a man aged 50 or older with urothelial cancer. DNA of the CDR3: TGTGCCAGCAGCTTGGGACTAGCGAAAGAGACCCAGTACTTC. Translating it yields CASSLGLAKETQYF.